Below are 29 T cell receptor beta chains sequenced from a single sample in a study of graft-versus-host responses after intestinal transplantation. No antigen is known for these receptors. The table came from immunoSEQ multiplex PCR; TCRdb's copy has only in-frame clones and leaves some out. This sample has fewer than 120,000 clones, with roughly 95% found just once. Sequencing was performed on unstimulated CD8+ T cells sorted from spleen or lymph node cells, taken before intestinal transplant. The receptors here all came from a human donor who received an intestinal transplant.

The rearrangement uses TRBV7-2 and TRBJ2-7, with D tentatively TRBD1 or TRBD2 (6 bases each). Germline V lookup: CDR1 SGHTA, CDR2 FQGNSA. The V gene lost 3 bases and the J gene lost 2 bases, with 11 bases spanning the gap. CDR3 length: 14 amino acids. The DNA for the CDR3 is TGTGCCAGCAGCTTCCCCGGGGGCACCTACGAGCAGTACTTC. It yields the protein CASSFPGGTYEQYF.

The rearrangement joins TRBV2 to TRBJ1-2; perhaps TRBD1 as D (5 bases). There are 16 residues in the CDR3. The V gene lost 3 bases and the J gene lost 4 bases, with 18 bases spanning the gap. Germline values: CDR1 SNHLY, CDR2 FYNNEI. CDR3 sequence reads: CASSDTRMRDSYGYTF. CDR3 in DNA: TGTGCCAGCAGTGACACGCGTATGAGAGACAGCTATGGCTACACCTTC.

V gene TRBV14 combines with J gene TRBJ2-3; D is unclear. The V gene's germline CDR1 is SGHDN and CDR2 FVKESK. V was shortened by 4 bases and J by 2 bases, with 7 bases between the two germline ends. This CDR3 region has 13 residues. CDR3 sequence: CASSPGNTDTQYF. The CDR3 region has the DNA TGTGCCAGCAGCCCGGGCAACACAGATACGCAGTATTTT.

The chain links TRBV28 to TRBJ2-7; 7 bases match TRBD1. Germline CDR1 reads MDHEN; CDR2 reads SYDVKM. The CDR3 covers 14 residues. V was clipped by 8 bases and J by 3 bases; unmatched bases: 10. CDR3 protein: CASRPGAGGYEQYF. The CDR3 bases are TGTGCCAGCCGACCCGGGGCAGGGGGCTACGAGCAGTACTTC.

This chain connects TRBV6-5 to TRBJ2-2; D is unresolved. Trimming pared 0 bases from V and 1 base from J, leaving 9 bases between. Germline V gene data show CDR1 as MNHEY and CDR2 as SVGAGI. This CDR3 is built from 16 residues. The CDR3 bases are TGTGCCAGCAGTTACTCGAAGTCTGGGAACACCGGGGAGCTGTTTTTT. Translated: CASSYSKSGNTGELFF.

The V and J genes are TRBV27 and TRBJ1-1; D call uncertain. V shed 5 bases and J shed 1 base, with 8 bases lying between them. This CDR3 is built from 13 residues. From germline, CDR1 is MNHEY and CDR2 SMNVEV (reference sequence). The CDR3 DNA follows: TGTGCCAGCAGTCTTAGATCGAACACTGAAGCTTTCTTT. The encoded protein is CASSLRSNTEAFF.

The gene calls are TRBV6-1 and TRBJ1-1, with D perhaps matching TRBD1 (5 bases). The CDR3 spans 13 residues. Germline CDR1 MNHNS, CDR2 SASEGT. V dropped 7 bases and J dropped 1 base, with 10 bases sitting between them. In DNA form, the CDR3 reads TGTGCCAGCAAGGCAGGGCGGAACACTGAAGCTTTCTTT. It specifies CASKAGRNTEAFF.

The chain uses TRBV6-5 and TRBJ2-1; 7 nucleotides agree with TRBD2. Trimming removed 7 bases from V and 6 bases from J; junction bases left unmatched: 12. Germline V CDR1 and CDR2: MNHEY, SVGAGI. CDR3 length equals 15 residues. CDR3 sequence: CASTYFGGGPNEQFF. CDR3 nucleotide sequence: TGTGCCAGCACCTACTTTGGGGGAGGGCCCAATGAGCAGTTCTTC.

Only one count was recorded for this clone. This chain uses TRBV7-3 with TRBJ2-6; D is perhaps TRBD2 (5 bases). The length of the CDR3 is 13 residues. V was cut by 10 bases and J by 4 bases, with 11 bases left in between. Germline V gives CDR1 SGHTA, CDR2 FQGTGA. The CDR3 bases are TGTGCCACCGGGGAAGGCGGGGCCAACGTCCTGACTTTC. Encoded protein: CATGEGGANVLTF.

This sequence joins TRBV5-1 and TRBJ2-3; D call uncertain. Germline assignment: CDR1 SGHRS and CDR2 YFSETQ. V was cut by 2 bases and J by 6 bases, with 4 bases left in between. This CDR3 has 11 residues. CDR3 sequence (DNA): TGCGCCAGCAGCTTATCGGATACGCAGTATTTT. Its protein is CASSLSDTQYF.

The chain couples TRBV5-1 to TRBJ1-3; D uncertain. Germline V gene lookup returns CDR1 SGHRS and CDR2 YFSETQ. The CDR3 totals 15 residues. The germline V and J ends were trimmed by 4 bases and 2 bases, with 13 bases remaining between them. DNA for the CDR3: TGCGCCAGCAGCCTGGATGGCGGTACTGGAAACACCATATATTTT. Amino acids: CASSLDGGTGNTIYF.

V is TRBV4-1 and J is TRBJ2-7; TRBD1 aligns across 7 bases. The germline gives CDR1 MGHRA, CDR2 YSYEKL. The CDR3 length is 14 residues. J lost 4 bases, V lost 4 bases, and 7 bases had no gene match. This CDR3 is CASSPQYRGYEQYF. For the CDR3, the DNA is TGCGCCAGCAGCCCTCAGTACAGGGGTTACGAGCAGTACTTC.

The chain links TRBV6-1 to TRBJ2-7; TRBD2 matches at 12 bases. Trimming took 6 bases from V and 2 from J; bases not matched to a gene: 5. The germline V gene encodes CDR1 MNHNS and CDR2 SASEGT. The CDR3 totals 15 residues. This chain's CDR3 is CASRAPSGRAYEQYF. For the CDR3, the DNA is TGTGCCAGCAGGGCCCCTAGCGGGAGGGCCTACGAGCAGTACTTC.

V gene TRBV7-9 combines with J gene TRBJ2-7; TRBD2 agrees at 10 bases. This CDR3 spans 17 amino acids. Losses at the gene ends were 4 bases for V and 6 bases for J; bases not matched to a gene: 15. Per germline, CDR1 SEHNR and CDR2 FQNEAQ (reference sequence). The CDR3 region is CASSSRSSGTSEGEQYF. DNA for the CDR3: TGTGCCAGCAGCTCCAGATCGTCCGGGACTAGCGAGGGCGAGCAGTACTTC.

The genes are TRBV28 and TRBJ2-7, with a tentative D call TRBD2 (5 bases). This CDR3 is 13 amino acids long. Looked up from germline, CDR1 is MDHEN and CDR2 is SYDVKM. Between the trimmed V and J ends, which lost 6 bases and 12 bases, there was a span of 21 bases. In DNA, the CDR3 is TGTGCCAGCAGCCCCCTAGGACTCCTTCCGTGGTACTTC. Its protein product is CASSPLGLLPWYF.

Only one count was recorded for this clone. V is TRBV4-1 and J is TRBJ2-3; 7 bases map to TRBD2. The germline gives CDR1 MGHRA, CDR2 YSYEKL. The V segment lost 4 bases and the J segment 1 base; nucleotides outside the gene matches: 5. The CDR3 covers 15 residues. For the CDR3, the DNA is TGCGCCAGCAGCCCCTCGGCGGGGGGCACAGATACGCAGTATTTT. Encoded protein: CASSPSAGGTDTQYF.

The chain couples TRBV25-1 to TRBJ2-1; weak D call: TRBD1 (8 bases). Trimming shortened V by 1 base and J by 8 bases, and 21 bases separated the two germline ends. The germline CDR1 and CDR2 sequences are MGHDK and SYGVNS. There are 17 residues in the CDR3. CDR3 sequence: CASSEFLGGTGGHEQFF. The CDR3 DNA reads as TGTGCCAGCAGTGAATTTCTCGGGGGGACAGGCGGCCATGAGCAGTTCTTC. The full variable domain, with the rest looked up from reference TRBV25-1 and TRBJ2-1, is EADIYQTPRYLVIGTGKKITLECSQTMGHDKMYWYQQDPGMELHLIHYSYGVNSTEKGDLSSESTVSRIRTEHFPLTLESARPSHTSQYLCASSEFLGGTGGHEQFFGPGTRLTVL.

The V gene is TRBV9, the J gene TRBJ2-3; maybe TRBD2 (5 bases). Germline CDR1 SGDLS, CDR2 YYNGEE. The CDR3 extends over 14 amino acids. V was cut by 2 bases and J by 5 bases, with 12 bases left in between. In DNA form, the CDR3 reads TGTGCCAGCAGCGTTCCGGTGGCGGGAGATACGCAGTATTTT. Protein sequence: CASSVPVAGDTQYF.

The gene calls are TRBV14 and TRBJ1-4, with D possibly TRBD1 on 5 matching bases. V lost 4 bases, J lost 6 bases, and 21 bases lay in between. In germline, CDR1 is SGHDN, CDR2 FVKESK. This CDR3 spans 17 amino acids. The CDR3 sequence: CASSPTQWGEGYEKLFF. As DNA, the CDR3 is TGTGCCAGCAGCCCCACCCAGTGGGGCGAGGGTTATGAAAAACTGTTTTTT. The full variable domain, its missing parts supplied by reference TRBV14 and TRBJ1-4, is EAGVTQFPSHSVIEKGQTVTLRCDPISGHDNLYWYRRVMGKEIKFLLHFVKESKQDESGMPNNRFLAERTGGTYSTLKVQPAELEDSGVYFCASSPTQWGEGYEKLFFGSGTQLSVL.

The genes are TRBV27 and TRBJ2-7, with D perhaps being TRBD1 or TRBD2 (5 bases each). Germline values: CDR1 MNHEY, CDR2 SMNVEV (reference sequence). The CDR3 runs to 16 residues. With 1 base removed from V and 4 bases from J, the gap between germline ends came to 17 bases. CDR3 loop: CASSLLYGGPGYEQYF. In DNA, the CDR3 is TGTGCCAGCAGTTTATTGTATGGGGGACCAGGATACGAGCAGTACTTC.

The chain couples TRBV28 to TRBJ2-2; a weak D match, TRBD1 (8 bases). V was trimmed by 10 bases and J by 4 bases, leaving 19 bases between them. CDR1 is MDHEN, CDR2 SYDVKM, per germline. The CDR3 has 15 amino acids. The CDR3 loop reads CATTGGGLGTGELFF. In DNA form, the CDR3 reads TGTGCCACAACAGGGGGGGGGCTCGGCACCGGGGAGCTGTTTTTT.

The CDR3 reads CASSQEGGNTGNEQFF. DNA for the CDR3: TGTGCCAGCAGCCAAGAAGGGGGAAATACGGGGAATGAGCAGTTCTTC. The chain joins TRBV4-2 to TRBJ2-1; D might be TRBD1 (6 bases). The V end was cut by 0 bases, the J end by 7 bases, with 16 bases between. The germline CDR1 and CDR2 sequences are LGHNA and YNFKEQ. The CDR3 runs 16 residues.

The V call is TRBV4-2, the J call TRBJ2-7; 11 bases are shared with TRBD2. The CDR3 totals 15 residues. The V segment lost 5 bases and the J segment 2 bases; nucleotides outside the gene matches: 5. The germline gives CDR1 LGHNA, CDR2 YNFKEQ. The CDR3 is CASSGIAGGPYEQYF. Here the CDR3 DNA reads TGTGCCAGCAGCGGGATAGCGGGAGGGCCCTACGAGCAGTACTTC.

J is TRBJ1-2 and V is TRBV2; 7 bases map to TRBD1. The germline gives CDR1 SNHLY, CDR2 FYNNEI. The CDR3 runs 14 residues. The junction had 9 bases not matched to a gene; V was cut back by 6 bases and J by 5 bases. The CDR3 region has the DNA TGTGCCAGCAGACACCCCGGGACAGCATATGGCTACACCTTC. Translated: CASRHPGTAYGYTF.

The chain employs TRBV27 and TRBJ1-2, with D maybe TRBD1 (5 bases). CDR3 length: 12 amino acids. From germline, CDR1 is MNHEY and CDR2 SMNVEV (reference sequence). V lost 3 bases and J lost 5, with 7 bases in between. The CDR3 DNA sequence: TGTGCCAGCAGTTTGGCAGGGTATGGCTACACCTTC. Encoded protein: CASSLAGYGYTF.

This clone was picked up a small number of times. J is TRBJ1-2 and V is TRBV19; D call uncertain. CDR3 length: 15 residues. Germline V gene lookup returns CDR1 LNHDA and CDR2 SQIVND (reference sequence). Trimming took off 3 bases at V and 4 bases at J, with 15 bases between the two ends. CDR3 coding DNA: TGTGCCAGTAGTATCGGTCGGGCAACCTCCTATGGCTACACCTTC. Its translation is CASSIGRATSYGYTF.

This clone came up once. The genes are TRBV6-5 and TRBJ1-1; no definite D call. The CDR3 is 12 residues long. With 7 bases removed from V and 4 bases from J, the gap between germline ends came to 10 bases. Germline lookup yields CDR1 MNHEY and CDR2 SVGAGI. This CDR3 reads CASNGVGTEAFF. In DNA, the CDR3 is TGTGCCAGCAACGGGGTTGGCACTGAAGCTTTCTTT.

The chain is built from TRBV6-5 and TRBJ2-2; TRBD2 might be the D (6 bases). V shed 6 bases and J shed 4 bases, with 12 bases lying between them. This CDR3 has 14 amino acids. From germline, CDR1 is MNHEY and CDR2 SVGAGI. The CDR3 is CASRTRGGTGELFF. The CDR3 coding sequence is TGTGCCAGCAGGACGAGGGGAGGCACCGGGGAGCTGTTTTTT.

The chain recombines TRBV5-6 with TRBJ2-3, with a tentative D call TRBD1 (6 bases). CDR1 SGHDT and CDR2 YYEEEE come from the germline V gene. Trimming stripped 6 bases from V and 4 bases from J, with 15 bases between. The CDR3 has 14 amino acids. CDR3 protein: CASTLREGADTQYF. DNA of the CDR3: TGTGCCAGCACCCTGCGAGAGGGGGCAGATACGCAGTATTTT.